The present T cell receptor beta chain was sequenced within a study of T cell responses to AZD1222 COVID-19 vaccine. This clone was detected a few times. Its antigen is not known. Germline V gene data show CDR1 as LNHDA and CDR2 as SQIVND (reference sequence). V was pared by 7 bases and J by 6 bases, with 7 bases of the junction left unmatched. The CDR3 has 13 amino acids. Whole-study results and caveats: Possibly, clonal diversity was underestimated; donors were largely white British and included more females.

Sequenced by immunoSEQ multiplex PCR; TCRdb stores in-frame clones only, minus some. In the table there are some 75,000 clones, roughly 88% of which are singletons. The source of this sequence is an adult in good health. Specimen: peripheral blood, collected on day 0 of AZD1222 vaccination. This sequence joins TRBV19 and TRBJ2-3, with 7 nucleotides matching TRBD2. DNA of the CDR3: TGTGCCAGTAAGGGCGGGGGTCACGATACGCAGTATTTT. This sequence encodes CASKGGGHDTQYF.